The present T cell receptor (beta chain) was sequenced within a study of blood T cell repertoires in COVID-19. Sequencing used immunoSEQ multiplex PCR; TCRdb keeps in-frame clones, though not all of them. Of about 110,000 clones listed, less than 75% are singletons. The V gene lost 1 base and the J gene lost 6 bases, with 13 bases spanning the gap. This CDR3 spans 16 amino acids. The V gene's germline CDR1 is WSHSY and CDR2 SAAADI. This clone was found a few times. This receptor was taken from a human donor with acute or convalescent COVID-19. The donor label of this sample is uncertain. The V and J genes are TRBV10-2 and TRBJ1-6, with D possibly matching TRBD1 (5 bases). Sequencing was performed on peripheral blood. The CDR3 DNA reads TGCGCCAGCAGTGAGTTAAGGACACGAAGTAATTCACCCCTCCACTTT. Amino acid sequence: CASSELRTRSNSPLHF.